A single sample is the source of the 6 T cell receptor beta chains below, sequenced in a study of T cells in Graves' hyperthyroidism and ophthalmopathy. RNA transcripts served as the template for amplifying TCR beta CDR3 regions. With the HTBI primer set, the TCR CDR3 went through a first round of RT-PCR. A single record per CDR3 protein comes from TCRdb applying MiXCR to the multiplex PCR reads. The data hold hundreds of thousands of distinct CDR3 sequences, with approximately 20% observed a single time. Sequences were obtained from blood. These TCRs come from a man aged 40-49 years with Graves' hyperthyroidism.

This clonotype occurred many times. The rearrangement joins TRBV7-2 to TRBJ2-5; 9 bases fit TRBD1. Germline V lookup: CDR1 SGHTA, CDR2 FQGNSA. The V segment lost 3 bases and the J segment 3 bases; nucleotides outside the gene matches: 2. This CDR3 comprises 14 residues. The CDR3 DNA reads as TGTGCCAGCAGCTTTAGGACAGGGGAAGAGACCCAGTACTTC. It specifies CASSFRTGEETQYF.

This clonotype was counted at least ten times. The chain employs TRBV12-5 and TRBJ2-3; 12 bases map to TRBD2. J lost 7 bases, V lost 8 bases, and 4 bases had no gene match. The CDR3 is 13 residues long. CDR1 and CDR2 (germline): LGHNT, FRNRAP. The CDR3 DNA sequence: TGTGCTAGTCGGACTAGCGGGGACAATACGCAGTATTTT. Translated: CASRTSGDNTQYF. The entire variable domain, with the rest obtained from reference TRBV12-5 and TRBJ2-3, is as follows: DARVTQTPRHKVTEMGQEVTMRCQPILGHNTVFWYRQTMMQGLELLAYFRNRAPLDDSGMPKDRFSAEMPDATLATLKIQPSEPRDSAVYFCASRTSGDNTQYFGPGTRLTVL.

This clonotype occurred many times. V usage is TRBV30 and J usage is TRBJ1-6, with a tentative D call TRBD1 (5 bases). Trimming took off 0 bases at V and 5 bases at J, with 11 bases between the two ends. Germline V lookup: CDR1 GTSNPN, CDR2 SVGIG (reference sequence). This CDR3 region has 15 residues. As DNA, the CDR3 is TGTGCCTGGAGTGTGAGGGGACTGAATAATTCACCCCTCCACTTT. It is translated as CAWSVRGLNNSPLHF.

This clonotype has ten or more counts. The chain couples TRBV29-1 to TRBJ2-2; 11 bases align to TRBD2. With 4 bases clipped from V and 3 bases from J, the junction kept 4 bases outside the gene matches. The CDR3 runs to 15 residues. Germline V lookup: CDR1 SQVTM, CDR2 ANQGSEA. The CDR3 here is CSVVGGLADTGELFF. The CDR3 DNA sequence: TGCAGCGTTGTAGGGGGACTAGCGGACACCGGGGAGCTGTTTTTT.

This clonotype appeared many times. The V gene is TRBV28, the J gene TRBJ2-7, with D uncertain. This CDR3 is 11 amino acids long. With 6 bases removed from V and 2 bases from J, the gap between germline ends came to 5 bases. Germline V gene lookup returns CDR1 MDHEN and CDR2 SYDVKM. CDR3 nucleotide sequence: TGTGCCAGCAGCGTAGCCTACGAGCAGTACTTC. Translation gives CASSVAYEQYF.

The rearrangement joins TRBV6-1 to TRBJ2-3; 7 bases fit TRBD1. Trimming at V came to 10 bases and at J to 3 bases, leaving 7 bases not matched to a gene. This CDR3 region has 13 residues. Germline loops: CDR1 MNHNS, CDR2 SASEGT. CDR3 protein: CATTGVGTDTQYF. CDR3 coding DNA: TGTGCCACCACAGGGGTGGGAACAGATACGCAGTATTTT.